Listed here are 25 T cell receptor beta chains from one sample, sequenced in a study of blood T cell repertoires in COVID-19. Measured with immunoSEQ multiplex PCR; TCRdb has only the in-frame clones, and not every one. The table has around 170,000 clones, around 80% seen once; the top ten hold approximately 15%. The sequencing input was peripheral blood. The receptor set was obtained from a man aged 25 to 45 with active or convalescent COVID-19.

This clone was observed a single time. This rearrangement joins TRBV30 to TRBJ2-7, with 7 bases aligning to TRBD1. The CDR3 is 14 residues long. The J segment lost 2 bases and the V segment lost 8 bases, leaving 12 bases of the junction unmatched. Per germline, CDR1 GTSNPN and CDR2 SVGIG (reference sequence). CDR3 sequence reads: CARSGTAIPYEQYF. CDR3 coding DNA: TGTGCCAGGTCCGGGACAGCGATTCCCTACGAGCAGTACTTC.

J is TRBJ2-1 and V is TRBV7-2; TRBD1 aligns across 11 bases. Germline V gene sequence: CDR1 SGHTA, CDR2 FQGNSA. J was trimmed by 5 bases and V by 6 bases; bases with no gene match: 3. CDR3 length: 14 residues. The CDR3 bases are TGTGCCAGCAGAATGGGACAGGGGGACAATGAGCAGTTCTTC. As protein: CASRMGQGDNEQFF.

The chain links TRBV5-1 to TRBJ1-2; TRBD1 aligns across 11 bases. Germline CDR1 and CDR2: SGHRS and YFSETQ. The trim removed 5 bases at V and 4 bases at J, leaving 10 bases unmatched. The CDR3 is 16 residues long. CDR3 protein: CASRLLGQGVAYGYTF. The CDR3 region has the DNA TGCGCCAGCAGATTACTGGGACAGGGGGTCGCCTATGGCTACACCTTC.

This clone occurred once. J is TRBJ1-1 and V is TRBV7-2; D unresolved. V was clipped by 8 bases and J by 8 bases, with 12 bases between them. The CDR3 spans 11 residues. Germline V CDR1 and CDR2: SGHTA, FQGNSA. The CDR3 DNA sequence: TGTGCCAGCTGCTCCTCCGTCGAAGCTTTCTTT. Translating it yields CASCSSVEAFF.

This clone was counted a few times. Here the CDR3 DNA reads TGTGCCAGCAGGGGACAACCTAATGAAAAACTGTTTTTT. Translated, it gives CASRGQPNEKLFF. The V and J genes are TRBV27 and TRBJ1-4, with a tentative D call TRBD1 (6 bases). This CDR3 is 13 amino acids long. The V gene lost 6 bases and the J gene lost 3 bases, with 8 bases spanning the gap. Germline V CDR1 and CDR2: MNHEY, SMNVEV (reference sequence).

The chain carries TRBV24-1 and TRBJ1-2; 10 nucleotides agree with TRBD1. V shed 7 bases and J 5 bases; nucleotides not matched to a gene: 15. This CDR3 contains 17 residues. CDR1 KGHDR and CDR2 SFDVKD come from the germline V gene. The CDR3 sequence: CATSAGTGVWSGYGYTF. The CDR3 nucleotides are TGTGCCACCAGCGCAGGGACAGGGGTGTGGAGTGGGTATGGCTACACCTTC.

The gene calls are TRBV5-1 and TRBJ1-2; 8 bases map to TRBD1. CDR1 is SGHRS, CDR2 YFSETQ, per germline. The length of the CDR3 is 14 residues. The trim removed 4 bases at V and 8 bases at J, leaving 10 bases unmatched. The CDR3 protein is CASSTDRGWEGYTF. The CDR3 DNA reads TGCGCCAGCAGCACCGACAGGGGTTGGGAGGGCTACACCTTC.

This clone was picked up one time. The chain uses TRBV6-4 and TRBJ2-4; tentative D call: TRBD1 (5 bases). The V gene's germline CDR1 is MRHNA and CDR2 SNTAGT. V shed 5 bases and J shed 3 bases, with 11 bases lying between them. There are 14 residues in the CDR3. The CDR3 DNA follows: TGTGCCAGCAGTCCCGGTAGGGGCAAAAACATTCAGTACTTC. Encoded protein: CASSPGRGKNIQYF.

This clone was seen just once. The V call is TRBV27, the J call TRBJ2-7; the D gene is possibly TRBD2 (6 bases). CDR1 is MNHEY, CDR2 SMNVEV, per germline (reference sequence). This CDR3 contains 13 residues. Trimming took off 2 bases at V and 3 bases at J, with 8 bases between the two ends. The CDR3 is CASSLGGVYEQYF. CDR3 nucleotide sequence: TGTGCCAGCAGTTTAGGAGGGGTCTACGAGCAGTACTTC.

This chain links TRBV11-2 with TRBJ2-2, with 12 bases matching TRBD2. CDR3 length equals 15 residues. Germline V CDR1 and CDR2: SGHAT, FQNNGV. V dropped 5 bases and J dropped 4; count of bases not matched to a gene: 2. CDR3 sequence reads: CASSPGLAGTGELFF. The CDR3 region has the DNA TGTGCCAGCAGCCCGGGACTAGCGGGCACCGGGGAGCTGTTTTTT.

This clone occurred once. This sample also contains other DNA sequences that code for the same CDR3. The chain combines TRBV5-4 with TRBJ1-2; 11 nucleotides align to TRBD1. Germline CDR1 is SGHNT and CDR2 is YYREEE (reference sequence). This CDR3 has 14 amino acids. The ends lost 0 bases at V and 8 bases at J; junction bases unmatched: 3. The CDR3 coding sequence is TGTGCCAGCAGCTTGGCCGGGACAGGGGGGGGCTACACCTTC. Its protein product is CASSLAGTGGGYTF.

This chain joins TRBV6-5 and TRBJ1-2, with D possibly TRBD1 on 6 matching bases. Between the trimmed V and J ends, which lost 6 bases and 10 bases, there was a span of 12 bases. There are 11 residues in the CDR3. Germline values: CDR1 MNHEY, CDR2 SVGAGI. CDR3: CASSVQGPYTF. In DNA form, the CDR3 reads TGTGCCAGCAGCGTACAGGGACCCTACACCTTC.

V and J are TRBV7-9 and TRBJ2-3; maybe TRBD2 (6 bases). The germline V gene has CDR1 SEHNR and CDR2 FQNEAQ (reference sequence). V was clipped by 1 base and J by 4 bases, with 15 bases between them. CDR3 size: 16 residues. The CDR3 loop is CASSLEYGSAADTQYF. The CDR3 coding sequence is TGTGCCAGCAGCTTAGAGTACGGGAGTGCCGCAGATACGCAGTATTTT.

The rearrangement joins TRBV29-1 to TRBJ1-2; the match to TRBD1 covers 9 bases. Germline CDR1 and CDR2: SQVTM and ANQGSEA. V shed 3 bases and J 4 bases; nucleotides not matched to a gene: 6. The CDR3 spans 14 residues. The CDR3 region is CSVENTGGPYGYTF. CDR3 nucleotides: TGCAGCGTTGAGAATACAGGGGGCCCCTATGGCTACACCTTC. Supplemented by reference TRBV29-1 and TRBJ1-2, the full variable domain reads SAVISQKPSRDICQRGTSLTIQCQVDSQVTMMFWYRQQPGQSLTLIATANQGSEATYESGFVIDKFPISRPNLTFSTLTVSNMSPEDSSIYLCSVENTGGPYGYTFGSGTRLTVV.

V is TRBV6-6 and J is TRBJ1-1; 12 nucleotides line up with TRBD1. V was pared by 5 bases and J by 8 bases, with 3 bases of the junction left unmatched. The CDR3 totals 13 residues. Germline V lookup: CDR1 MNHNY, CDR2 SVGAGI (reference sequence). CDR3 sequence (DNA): TGTGCCAGCAGTGGGACAGGGGGCGAGGAAGCTTTCTTT. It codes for CASSGTGGEEAFF.

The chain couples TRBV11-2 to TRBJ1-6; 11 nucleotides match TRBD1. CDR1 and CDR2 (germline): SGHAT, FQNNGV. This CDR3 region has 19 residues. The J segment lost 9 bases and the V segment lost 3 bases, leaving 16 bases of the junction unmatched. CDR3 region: CASSLYGTGGPSGGSPLHF. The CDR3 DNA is TGTGCCAGCAGCTTGTACGGGACAGGGGGGCCCTCCGGCGGTTCACCCCTCCACTTT.

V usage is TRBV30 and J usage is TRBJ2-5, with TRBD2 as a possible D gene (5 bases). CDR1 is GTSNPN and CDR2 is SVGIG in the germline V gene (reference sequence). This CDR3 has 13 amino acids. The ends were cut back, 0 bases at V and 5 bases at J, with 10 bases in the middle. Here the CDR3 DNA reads TGTGCCTGGAGTGTACCTCCGGGGGAGACCCAGTACTTC. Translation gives CAWSVPPGETQYF.

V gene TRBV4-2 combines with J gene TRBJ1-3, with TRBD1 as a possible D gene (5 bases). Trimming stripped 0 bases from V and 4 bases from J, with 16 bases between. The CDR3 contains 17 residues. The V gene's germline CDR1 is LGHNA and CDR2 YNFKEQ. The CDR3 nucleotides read TGTGCCAGCAGCCAAGATCGGAGCGGGGGAAAAGGAAACACCATATATTTT. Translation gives CASSQDRSGGKGNTIYF.

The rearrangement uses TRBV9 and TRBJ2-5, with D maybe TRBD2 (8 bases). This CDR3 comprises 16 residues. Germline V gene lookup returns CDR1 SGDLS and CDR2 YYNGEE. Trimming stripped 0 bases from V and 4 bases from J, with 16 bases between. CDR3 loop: CASSVVGLGGGETQYF. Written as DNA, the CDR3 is TGTGCCAGCAGCGTAGTGGGACTAGGGGGCGGAGAGACCCAGTACTTC.

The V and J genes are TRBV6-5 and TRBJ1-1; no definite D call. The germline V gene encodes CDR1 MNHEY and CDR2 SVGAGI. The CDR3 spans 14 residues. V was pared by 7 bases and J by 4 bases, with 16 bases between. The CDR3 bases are TGTGCCAGCACTAGCGACACCCTTGGCACTGAAGCTTTCTTT. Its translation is CASTSDTLGTEAFF.

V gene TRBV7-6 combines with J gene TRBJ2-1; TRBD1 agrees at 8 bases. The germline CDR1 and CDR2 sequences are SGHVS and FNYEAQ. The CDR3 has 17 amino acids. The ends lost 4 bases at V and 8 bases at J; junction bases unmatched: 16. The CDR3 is CASSSPDIGTGPYEQFF. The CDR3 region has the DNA TGTGCCAGCAGCTCCCCGGATATCGGGACAGGTCCCTATGAGCAGTTCTTC.

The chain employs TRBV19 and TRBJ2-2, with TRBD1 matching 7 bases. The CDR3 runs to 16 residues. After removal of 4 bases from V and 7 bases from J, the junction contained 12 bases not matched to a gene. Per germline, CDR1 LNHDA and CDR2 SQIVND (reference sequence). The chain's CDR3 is CASSTATRRTGGELFF. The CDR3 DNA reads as TGTGCCAGTAGTACCGCCACTCGAAGGACAGGCGGGGAGCTGTTTTTT.

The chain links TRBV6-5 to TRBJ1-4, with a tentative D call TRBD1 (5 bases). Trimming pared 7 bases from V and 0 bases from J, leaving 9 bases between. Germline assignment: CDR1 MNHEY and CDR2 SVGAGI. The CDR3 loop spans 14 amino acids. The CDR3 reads CASIPTATNEKLFF. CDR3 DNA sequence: TGTGCCAGCATTCCGACAGCAACTAATGAAAAACTGTTTTTT.

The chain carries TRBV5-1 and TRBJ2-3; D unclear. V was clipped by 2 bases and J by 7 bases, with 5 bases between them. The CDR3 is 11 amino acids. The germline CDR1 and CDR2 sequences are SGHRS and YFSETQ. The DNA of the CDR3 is TGCGCCAGCAGCTTACAAAATACGCAGTATTTT. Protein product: CASSLQNTQYF.

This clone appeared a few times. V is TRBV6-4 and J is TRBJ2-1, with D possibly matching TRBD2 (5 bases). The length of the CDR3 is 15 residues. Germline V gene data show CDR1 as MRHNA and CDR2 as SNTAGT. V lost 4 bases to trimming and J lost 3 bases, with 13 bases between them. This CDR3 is CASSVRASGYNEQFF. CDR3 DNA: TGTGCCAGCAGTGTGCGGGCTTCGGGCTACAATGAGCAGTTCTTC.